The source of this T cell receptor (beta chain) is a study of T cell repertoires in cytomegalovirus infection. Across the whole study: From public TCR beta signatures came an indication of both CMV infection and matching HLA type.

V dropped 3 bases and J dropped 3 bases, with 6 bases sitting between them. Germline V gene data show CDR1 as SNHLY and CDR2 as FYNNEI. This CDR3 is 13 amino acids long. TCRdb re-called the reads with MiXCR, one entry per CDR3 protein. The sample contains 250,000 to 300,000 distinct CDR3 sequences, about a sixth of which appear only once. About this clonotype: Its specificity is not known.

Findings and caveats of the study: Of the TCR beta families, the public ones yielded a cumulative frequency that identified carriers of CMV plus the relevant HLA. It was HLA-C-restricted CMV-specific TCR beta clonotypes that dominated the response ex vivo.

The sequence was collected from a human donor in good health (CMV status not recorded). Some clones in this sample may be carry-over from other donors' samples. Sequenced sample: CD8+ T cells from PBMCs. The chain joins TRBV2 to TRBJ1-5; unclear D gene. The CDR3 nucleotides are TGTGCCAGCAGTGAGGACTACAATCAGCCCCAGCATTTT. This encodes CASSEDYNQPQHF.